A selection of T cell receptor beta chains follows, all from one sample in a study of beta chain features in type 1 diabetes. The assay was immunoSEQ multiplex PCR, and TCRdb's table has in-frame clones only and misses some. The repertoire consists of around 300,000 clones, with approximately 8.1% occurring once and the leading ten covering roughly 1%. Sequenced: central memory CD4+ T cells from blood. These receptors were collected from a woman younger than 35 in good health. CDR3s include the opening cysteine and the closing phenylalanine or tryptophan.

>TRBV6-1|TRBJ1-5
CASSEGPALTQHF
>TRBV6-6|TRBJ1-2
CASSPGRNYGYTF
>TRBV29-1|TRBJ2-5
CSGDISFTQYF
>TRBV14|TRBJ2-3
CASSHLLVDTQYF
>TRBV25-1|TRBJ1-5
CASSDGDQPQHF
>TRBV4-1|TRBJ1-1
CASSTTGQGPKAFF
>TRBV7-2|TRBJ2-1
CASSLWGQTYNEQFF
>TRBV18|TRBJ2-3
CASSPLTADTQYF
>TRBV9|TRBJ1-2
CASNPSAAEGYGYTF
>TRBV18|TRBJ1-3
CASSPSIRGSGNTIYF
>TRBV5-6|TRBJ2-3
CASSFQAGARSDTQYF
>TRBV28|TRBJ2-2
CASHHTTGWELFF
>TRBV25-1|TRBJ2-2
CASSDGQALTGELFF
>TRBV28|TRBJ2-1
CASSLRDRGRGEQFF
>TRBV7-2|TRBJ1-5
CASGQGNQPQHF
>TRBV5-6|TRBJ1-3
CASSRTGNTIYF
>TRBV6-6|TRBJ2-7
CAISSGQLYEQYF
>TRBV23-1|TRBJ2-7
CASNSYEQYF
>TRBV18|TRBJ2-6
CASSPSNRATSGANVLTF
>TRBV5-1|TRBJ1-1
CASSFIRDSEAFF
>TRBV4-1|TRBJ1-2
CASSPAGGRRDYGYTF
>TRBV10-3|TRBJ1-2
CAISEGTGVDYGYTF
>TRBV15|TRBJ2-1
CATSRRRAADNEQFF
>TRBV7-2|TRBJ2-7
CASSLVSGSSYEQYF
>TRBV19|TRBJ1-1
CASSLKFGTEAFF
>TRBV7-3|TRBJ2-5
CASSSQGGRSETQYF
>TRBV19|TRBJ2-2
CASSLSTSGRSGGELFF
>TRBV9|TRBJ2-3
CASSKGTRGDTQYF
>TRBV29-1|TRBJ2-5
CSADRGYETQYF
>TRBV7-2|TRBJ2-1
CASAFLPGLAGNKQFF
>TRBV5-1|TRBJ1-1
CASSWQGDRDTEAFF
>TRBV4-2|TRBJ2-1
CASRSEGEQFF
>TRBV7-8|TRBJ1-6
CASSPPGLPLHF
>TRBV4-3|TRBJ2-3
CASSPRGYTDTQYF
>TRBV5-8|TRBJ1-1
CASRPLDRVNTEAFF
>TRBV5-1|TRBJ2-1
CASSFGTSGTNEQFF
>TRBV28|TRBJ2-5
CASRPVGLETQYF
>TRBV6-5|TRBJ2-2
CASSYRRVAGELFF
>TRBV5-6|TRBJ1-3
CASSFRDMISGNTIYF
>TRBV18|TRBJ2-5
CASSPPGQGTETQYF
>TRBV28|TRBJ1-1
CASSLGRGLVAFF
>TRBV4-2|TRBJ2-7
CASSLGTSDEQYF